These 15 T cell receptor beta chains share one sample of origin, sequenced in a study of shared clonotypes between healthy human individuals. This table comes from immunoSEQ multiplex PCR, and its TCRdb copy is limited to in-frame clones, with some not included. This sample has about 120,000 clones, with under 70% found just once. Sequences were obtained from memory CD8+ T cells sorted from blood. Documented subset: CD45RO+ cells pooled with CCR7-negative TemRA cells. All receptors come from a woman in her 30s in good health.

V gene TRBV6-4 combines with J gene TRBJ2-2; the D call may be TRBD1 or TRBD2 (7 bases each). Germline V gene data show CDR1 as MRHNA and CDR2 as SNTAGT. The CDR3 is made up of 14 amino acids. Trimming removed 9 bases at V and 5 bases at J, with 16 bases between. CDR3 nucleotides: TGTGCCAGTACGCCCCAGGGGGGGACCGGGGAGCTGTTTTTT. Translation: CASTPQGGTGELFF.

The chain is built from TRBV4-2 and TRBJ2-7; 13 nucleotides agree with TRBD2. The CDR3 totals 17 residues. V trimming: 5 bases; J trimming: 4 bases; junction bases outside the gene matches: 11. Per the germline V gene, CDR1 is LGHNA and CDR2 is YNFKEQ. CDR3 loop: CASSYGLAGEEGYEQYF. CDR3 nucleotide sequence: TGTGCCAGCAGCTACGGACTAGCGGGAGAGGAGGGTTACGAGCAGTACTTC.

J is TRBJ1-1 and V is TRBV9; no firm D call. This CDR3 is 13 amino acids long. CDR1 SGDLS and CDR2 YYNGEE come from the germline V gene. Trimming took 0 bases from V and 1 from J, leaving 4 bases between them. CDR3: CASSVEGNTEAFF. Written as DNA, the CDR3 is TGTGCCAGCAGCGTAGAGGGGAACACTGAAGCTTTCTTT.

The chain recombines TRBV6-1 with TRBJ2-2, with 8 nucleotides matching TRBD2. Germline lookup yields CDR1 MNHNS and CDR2 SASEGT. This CDR3 is built from 17 residues. V lost 0 bases to trimming and J lost 1 base; unmatched junction nucleotides: 4. The CDR3 loop is CASSEAIAGRNTGELFF. The CDR3 DNA reads TGTGCCAGCAGTGAAGCTATAGCGGGAAGGAACACCGGGGAGCTGTTTTTT.

The chain joins TRBV12-2 to TRBJ2-3; the table's D call of TRBD2 was not tested on the DNA. TRBV12-2 corresponds to a pseudogene. The length of the CDR3 is 12 residues. The chain's CDR3 is CASRLADSGQYF. The CDR3 DNA reads TGTGCAAGTCGCTTAGCGGACTCTGGGCAGTATTTT.

The V gene is TRBV5-1, the J gene TRBJ2-1, with D unclear. CDR1 is SGHRS, CDR2 YFSETQ, per germline. Trimming shortened V by 7 bases and J by 1 base, and 9 bases separated the two germline ends. The CDR3 extends over 13 amino acids. The chain's CDR3 is CASQTVSYNEQFF. CDR3 nucleotide sequence: TGCGCCAGCCAGACTGTTTCCTACAATGAGCAGTTCTTC.

The chain combines TRBV9 with TRBJ2-1, with D possibly matching TRBD2 (5 bases). V lost 0 bases to trimming and J lost 6 bases, with 13 bases between them. This CDR3 is built from 15 residues. The germline V gene has CDR1 SGDLS and CDR2 YYNGEE. Here the CDR3 reads CASSVEPGSGNEQFF. CDR3 DNA: TGTGCCAGCAGCGTAGAGCCGGGATCGGGCAATGAGCAGTTCTTC.

The gene calls are TRBV5-1 and TRBJ2-7; D is undetermined. Germline loops: CDR1 SGHRS, CDR2 YFSETQ. V shed 5 bases and J shed 5 bases, with 23 bases lying between them. This CDR3 region has 16 residues. CDR3 amino acids: CASSYAQGRLVDEQYF. The CDR3 DNA is TGCGCCAGCAGTTACGCGCAAGGTAGGCTCGTCGACGAGCAGTACTTC.

The chain employs TRBV28 and TRBJ1-5, with no clear D. Germline-derived CDR1 and CDR2 are MDHEN and SYDVKM. The CDR3 has 13 residues. Deletions cut 6 bases from V and 3 bases from J, with 9 bases between. CDR3 in amino acids: CASSPQNNQPQHF. CDR3 coding DNA: TGTGCCAGCAGCCCACAGAACAATCAGCCCCAGCATTTT.

This chain connects TRBV4-2 to TRBJ1-1; TRBD1 is a possible D gene (5 bases). V lost 3 bases, J lost 7 bases, and 12 bases lay in between. From germline, CDR1 is LGHNA and CDR2 YNFKEQ. The CDR3 length is 13 residues. The CDR3 DNA is TGTGCCAGCAGCCAGGGGGTTGGGCTTGAAGCTTTCTTT. It specifies CASSQGVGLEAFF.

This chain links TRBV2 with TRBJ2-2, with 12 bases identical to TRBD1. Germline CDR1 SNHLY, CDR2 FYNNEI. V lost 4 bases, J lost 5 bases, and 14 bases stayed unmatched. The CDR3 has 19 residues. The chain's CDR3 is CASSVWPPGQGAPTGELFF. DNA for the CDR3: TGTGCCAGCAGTGTTTGGCCCCCGGGACAGGGGGCTCCTACCGGGGAGCTGTTTTTT.

This clone was detected many times. The chain carries TRBV6-4 and TRBJ2-5; D is undetermined. V shed 0 bases and J shed 2 bases, with 13 bases lying between them. Germline V CDR1 and CDR2: MRHNA, SNTAGT. The CDR3 contains 16 residues. The CDR3: CASSDSPGKGQETQYF. CDR3 nucleotides: TGTGCCAGCAGTGACTCTCCTGGCAAGGGACAAGAGACCCAGTACTTC.

The chain employs TRBV10-2 and TRBJ2-1, with 7 bases that match TRBD2. V dropped 5 bases and J dropped 3; count of bases not matched to a gene: 4. The CDR3 runs 14 residues. Germline V lookup: CDR1 WSHSY, CDR2 SAAADI. This CDR3 reads CASSQSGDYNEQFF. Here the CDR3 DNA reads TGCGCCAGCAGTCAGAGCGGGGACTACAATGAGCAGTTCTTC.

The V and J genes are TRBV9 and TRBJ2-4, with 8 bases fitting TRBD1. CDR1 SGDLS and CDR2 YYNGEE come from the germline V gene. The V gene end was trimmed by 4 bases and the J gene end by 8 bases; junction bases not matched to a gene: 8. This CDR3 has 14 residues. CDR3 residues: CASSKTGGPDIQYF. The CDR3, as DNA: TGTGCCAGCAGCAAAACAGGGGGGCCGGACATTCAGTACTTC.

This clone was seen a few times. The chain joins TRBV27 to TRBJ2-2; 15 positions match TRBD2. From germline, CDR1 is MNHEY and CDR2 SMNVEV (reference sequence). V gave up 5 bases and J gave up 4 bases; unmatched junction bases: 5. This CDR3 comprises 17 residues. The CDR3 nucleotides read TGTGCCAGCAGTGGACTAGCGGGAGGGCCGAGCACCGGGGAGCTGTTTTTT. This codes for CASSGLAGGPSTGELFF.